This T cell receptor beta chain was captured by sequencing in a study of cytomegalovirus exposure and HLA in healthy donors. Study-wide findings and caveats: TCR beta V- and J-gene trimming, according to a later analysis, was linked to a missense DCLRE1C variant.

It was with 60 Vbeta and 13 Jbeta primers that the PCR ran. TCRdb's table, derived via immunoSEQ multiplex PCR, lists solely in-frame clones and lacks some. This sample carries about 120,000 clones, around three quarters of them seen once, and the ten largest clones take roughly 2%. The CDR3 loop spans 13 amino acids. Trimming took 9 bases from V and 1 from J, leaving 12 bases between them. CDR1 and CDR2 (germline): LNHDA, SQIVND (reference sequence). Everyone who donated was a healthy bone marrow donor. Regarding this clone: Its matching antigen is unknown.

Sequenced material: PBMCs. This clonotype originated in a man between 18 and 35 years old in good health and CMV-seronegative. This chain links TRBV19 with TRBJ1-1; no reliable D call. As DNA, the CDR3 is TGTGCCAGCCAACCAGGTGGGAACACTGAAGCTTTCTTT. It specifies CASQPGGNTEAFF. Variable domain in full (rest from reference TRBV19 and TRBJ1-1): DGGITQSPKYLFRKEGQNVTLSCEQNLNHDAMYWYRQDPGQGLRLIYYSQIVNDFQKGDIAEGYSVSREKKESFPLTVTSAQKNPTAFYLCASQPGGNTEAFFGQGTRLTVV.